This T cell receptor beta chain was identified during a study of T-cell memory formation after mild COVID-19. About the study: Largely, the TCR clusters proved donor specific. Findings of the study overall: Pre-infection memory already had some responding clones, implying cross-reactive memory joined.

With respect to this clonotype: Its antigen is currently unknown.

V lost 5 bases and J lost 2, with 12 bases in between. The CDR3 has 14 residues. TCRdb recomputed calls from the 5' RACE reads with MiXCR, one row per CDR3 protein. Of nearly 200,000 distinct CDR3 sequences in the sample, around 17% were seen once. The specimen was PBMCs or a T cell subset sorted from them (not recorded which). This TCR came from an adult woman who had mild COVID-19 (a few samples of this study predate the infection). Cell type and time point are not known. This rearrangement joins TRBV12-3 or TRBV12-4 to TRBJ1-2; D is uncertain. The CDR3 reads CASSPYDANYGYTF. CDR3 sequence (DNA): TGTGCCAGCAGTCCTTATGATGCCAACTATGGCTACACCTTC.